A single sample is the source of the 25 T cell receptor beta chains below, sequenced in a study of regulatory T cells in long-lasting Graves disease. Relying on iRepertoire HTBI primers and Arm-PCR of CDR3 regions, the team built TCR beta libraries. Using its own MiXCR run on the multiplex PCR reads, TCRdb lists one record per CDR3 protein. The data contain about 620,000 distinct CDR3 sequences, about 15% of them singletons. The time point was: newly diagnosed GD, antithyroid drugs for less than 3 months. Extracted PBMC RNA gave rise to the TCR library. These data also featured in a second study, about T cells in Graves' hyperthyroidism and ophthalmopathy.

Sequencing was performed on peripheral blood mononuclear cells (PBMCs), taken at new diagnosis, from a patient treated with antithyroid drugs. These TCRs come from a woman aged 25 to 39 with Graves disease.

The chain has TRBV4-1 and TRBJ1-3, with unresolved D. CDR3 length: 15 residues. Looked up from germline, CDR1 is MGHRA and CDR2 is YSYEKL. V lost 1 base and J lost 3, with 10 bases in between. The CDR3 here is CASSQGTNNGNTIYF. In DNA form, the CDR3 reads TGCGCCAGCAGCCAAGGGACGAACAATGGAAACACCATATATTTT.

This clonotype turned up a few times. The chain has TRBV6-1 and TRBJ1-5; D may be TRBD1 (6 bases). V was pared by 6 bases and J by 3 bases, with 15 bases between. The V gene's germline CDR1 is MNHNS and CDR2 SASEGT. This CDR3 is built from 15 residues. CDR3 amino acids: CASRQSTGNNQPQHF. CDR3 DNA: TGTGCCAGCAGACAATCTACAGGGAACAATCAGCCCCAGCATTTT.

CDR3 sequence: CASSGQGMRTGELFF. Written as DNA, the CDR3 is TGCGCCAGCAGTGGTCAGGGAATGCGAACCGGGGAGCTGTTTTTT. The rearrangement uses TRBV5-1 and TRBJ2-2, with D possibly being TRBD1 (5 bases). V lost 5 bases to trimming and J lost 5 bases, with 16 bases between them. The CDR3 contains 15 residues. Germline loops: CDR1 SGHRS, CDR2 YFSETQ.

The V and J genes are TRBV5-1 and TRBJ2-5; weak D call: TRBD1 (5 bases). CDR1 is SGHRS and CDR2 is YFSETQ in the germline V gene. The length of the CDR3 is 15 residues. With 0 bases removed from V and 0 bases from J, the gap between germline ends came to 9 bases. CDR3 coding DNA: TGCGCCAGCAGCTTGGTCAGGGCAGACCAAGAGACCCAGTACTTC. Amino acids: CASSLVRADQETQYF.

This clonotype appeared many times. Written as DNA, the CDR3 is TGTGCCAGCAGTTACTCGGACAGGGCCACTTACGAGCAGTACTTC. This gives the protein CASSYSDRATYEQYF. The rearrangement joins TRBV6-6 to TRBJ2-7, with 8 bases that match TRBD1. From germline, CDR1 is MNHNY and CDR2 SVGAGI (reference sequence). The CDR3 has 15 residues. With 0 bases clipped from V and 4 bases from J, the junction kept 5 bases outside the gene matches.

This clonotype has ten or more counts. The chain carries TRBV19 and TRBJ2-2, with TRBD2 as a possible D gene (5 bases). This CDR3 is built from 15 residues. Looked up from germline, CDR1 is LNHDA and CDR2 is SQIVND (reference sequence). Trimming took off 9 bases at V and 0 bases at J, with 14 bases between the two ends. The CDR3 reads CASSRATANTGELFF. The DNA of the CDR3 is TGTGCCAGCTCGAGGGCGACGGCGAACACCGGGGAGCTGTTTTTT.

The chain couples TRBV13 to TRBJ2-7; 15 bases map to TRBD2. The length of the CDR3 is 18 residues. The V and J ends lost 5 bases and 3 bases, in that order; junction bases with no gene match: 11. CDR1 PRHDT and CDR2 FYEKMQ come from the germline V gene (reference sequence). In DNA form, the CDR3 reads TGTGCCAGCAGCCGCGGGACTAGCGGGAGGAAGGGGGACTACGAGCAGTACTTC. Its protein is CASSRGTSGRKGDYEQYF.

There are a few counts of this clonotype. J is TRBJ2-3 and V is TRBV5-1; D may be TRBD2 (6 bases). Germline-derived CDR1 and CDR2 are SGHRS and YFSETQ. The CDR3 is 19 amino acids. V lost 1 base, J lost 1 base, and 22 bases lay in between. CDR3 DNA sequence: TGCGCCAGCAGCTTGACGTTAGCTGGAGGGCCAAGCCGCACAGATACGCAGTATTTT. This encodes CASSLTLAGGPSRTDTQYF.

The chain carries TRBV18 and TRBJ1-3; 8 bases are a match to TRBD1. V lost 3 bases, J lost 0 bases, and 7 bases stayed unmatched. The CDR3 has 17 amino acids. The germline V gene encodes CDR1 KGHSH and CDR2 LQKENI. The CDR3 loop is CASSPLQGGDSGNTIYF. CDR3 sequence (DNA): TGTGCCAGCTCACCTCTACAGGGGGGCGACTCTGGAAACACCATATATTTT.

This clonotype was recorded many times. The V call is TRBV7-2, the J call TRBJ2-1; D is unresolved. The ends were cut back, 3 bases at V and 5 bases at J, with 2 bases in the middle. CDR3 size: 11 residues. Germline assignment: CDR1 SGHTA and CDR2 FQGNSA. The CDR3 sequence is CASSFDNEQFF. The DNA of the CDR3 is TGTGCCAGCAGCTTCGACAATGAGCAGTTCTTC.

In its sample, this clonotype was seen many times. The rearrangement joins TRBV4-2 to TRBJ2-7; D gene uncertain. Germline CDR1 LGHNA, CDR2 YNFKEQ. The CDR3 has 14 residues. V was trimmed by 5 bases and J by 0 bases, leaving 11 bases between them. CDR3 sequence: CASSWGGSSYEQYF. CDR3 bases: TGTGCCAGCAGCTGGGGTGGTAGCTCCTACGAGCAGTACTTC.

J is TRBJ2-7 and V is TRBV5-1; no clear D. Germline V gene lookup returns CDR1 SGHRS and CDR2 YFSETQ. V was pared by 0 bases and J by 3 bases, with 10 bases between. CDR3 length: 14 residues. This CDR3 reads CASSLEAGIYEQYF. The DNA for the CDR3 is TGCGCCAGCAGCTTGGAGGCAGGAATCTACGAGCAGTACTTC.

With regard to this clonotype: A much bigger clone sits one base away, suggesting this may be a read error. The V gene is TRBV28, the J gene TRBJ2-6; no clear D. The germline V and J ends were trimmed by 4 bases and 0 bases, with 13 bases remaining between them. The CDR3 length is 17 residues. Germline V gene data show CDR1 as MDHEN and CDR2 as SYDVKM. The CDR3 DNA reads as TGTGCCAGCAGTTCCCCTTCGGCTACCTCTGGGGCCAACGTCCTGACTTTC. Its protein product is CASSSPSATSGANVLTF.

This clonotype was detected a few times. At one end, the junction sequence differs from germline, possibly due to a read error. V gene TRBV7-2 combines with J gene TRBJ2-1; TRBD2 matches 10 bases. CDR1 and CDR2 (germline): SGHTA, FQGNSA. This CDR3 comprises 16 residues. CDR3 sequence reads: CVSSHVGTSVNNEQFF. For the CDR3, the DNA is TGTGTCAGCAGCCACGTAGGGACTAGCGTAAACAATGAGCAGTTCTTC.

The rearrangement links TRBV25-1 to TRBJ2-1; D is undetermined. The DNA end favors TRBJ2-5, so the J call may be wrong. Germline V lookup: CDR1 MGHDK, CDR2 SYGVNS. The CDR3 contains 13 residues. CDR3 amino acids: CASSSDKVATQYF. The CDR3 DNA is TGTGCCAGCAGTAGTGATAAGGTTGCGACCCAGTACTTC.

Only a few counts were recorded for this clonotype. CDR3 coding DNA: TGTGCTAGTGAGGGCCTAGCGGAGGGAAACCAGTTCTTC. This codes for CASEGLAEGNQFF. The chain has TRBV12-5 and TRBJ2-1, with TRBD2 matching 7 bases. CDR3 length: 13 residues. V was clipped by 7 bases and J by 13 bases; unmatched bases: 13. Germline V gene data show CDR1 as LGHNT and CDR2 as FRNRAP.

The gene calls are TRBV28 and TRBJ1-2, with 7 bases matching TRBD1. The CDR3 totals 15 residues. Germline trimming cut 5 bases from V and 8 bases from J; bases unmatched to any gene: 14. The germline gives CDR1 MDHEN, CDR2 SYDVKM. CDR3 DNA: TGTGCCAGCAGTGTTCGGCTACCGGGACAGCGGGGCTACACCTTC. Its protein product is CASSVRLPGQRGYTF.

The CDR3 sequence: CASSVEPAAGNEQYF. DNA for the CDR3: TGTGCCAGCAGCGTAGAACCCGCCGCAGGGAACGAGCAGTACTTC. V gene TRBV9 combines with J gene TRBJ2-7; D perhaps matches TRBD1 (5 bases). The CDR3 is 15 residues long. V gave up 0 bases and J gave up 5 bases, with 15 bases separating them. Germline values: CDR1 SGDLS, CDR2 YYNGEE.

This clonotype has at least ten counts. The gene calls are TRBV30 and TRBJ1-1; D may be TRBD1 (5 bases). The V gene lost 5 bases and the J gene lost 6 bases, with 16 bases spanning the gap. There are 13 residues in the CDR3. Germline V gene data show CDR1 as GTSNPN and CDR2 as SVGIG (reference sequence). CDR3 residues: CAWSGPLGPEAFF. The CDR3 DNA follows: TGTGCCTGGTCTGGACCTCTGGGACCTGAAGCTTTCTTT.

The table lists this clonotype with many counts. The chain employs TRBV2 and TRBJ2-7; D remains unclear. This CDR3 comprises 13 residues. V dropped 4 bases and J dropped 2 bases, with 9 bases sitting between them. Germline CDR1 SNHLY, CDR2 FYNNEI. This chain's CDR3 is CASSVDLAYEQYF. In DNA form, the CDR3 reads TGTGCCAGCAGTGTCGATTTGGCCTACGAGCAGTACTTC.

This clonotype was picked up many times. CDR3 in DNA: TGTGCCAGCAGTTTTTGGGCAACCACTGAAGCTTTCTTT. It specifies CASSFWATTEAFF. The chain employs TRBV28 and TRBJ1-1; D is undetermined. Germline V gene lookup returns CDR1 MDHEN and CDR2 SYDVKM. The CDR3 spans 13 residues. The germline V and J ends were trimmed by 3 bases and 4 bases, with 9 bases remaining between them.

V usage is TRBV19 and J usage is TRBJ2-7, with TRBD2 matching over 8 bases. Losses at the gene ends were 5 bases for V and 2 bases for J; bases not matched to a gene: 5. CDR1 is LNHDA, CDR2 SQIVND, per germline (reference sequence). The CDR3 length is 14 residues. The CDR3 protein is CASSVSGSTYEQYF. The CDR3 nucleotides read TGTGCCAGTAGTGTAAGCGGGAGCACCTACGAGCAGTACTTC.

This clonotype came up many times. This chain connects TRBV15 to TRBJ1-1; D is unclear. The germline V gene encodes CDR1 LNHNV and CDR2 YYDKDF (reference sequence). Between the trimmed V and J ends, which lost 1 base and 8 bases, there was a span of 14 bases. There are 14 residues in the CDR3. The CDR3 is CATSRGSETTEAFF. The CDR3 DNA follows: TGTGCCACCAGCAGAGGTTCAGAAACGACCGAAGCTTTCTTT.

The J gene is TRBJ2-5, the V gene TRBV13, with 8 bases identical to TRBD2. The CDR3 extends over 15 amino acids. V dropped 8 bases and J dropped 3; count of bases not matched to a gene: 11. Germline CDR1 reads PRHDT; CDR2 reads FYEKMQ (reference sequence). For the CDR3, the DNA is TGTGCCAGCTCACACCGGGGACTAGGGGAAGAGACCCAGTACTTC. This sequence encodes CASSHRGLGEETQYF.

The chain combines TRBV3-1 with TRBJ2-7; D gene unclear. The germline V and J ends were trimmed by 2 bases and 3 bases, with 17 bases remaining between them. Germline CDR1 LGHDT, CDR2 YNNKEL (reference sequence). This CDR3 spans 16 amino acids. The CDR3 is CASSQKAGPGSYEQYF. CDR3 DNA: TGTGCCAGCAGCCAAAAAGCTGGTCCGGGCAGCTACGAGCAGTACTTC.